These 26 T cell receptor beta chains were sequenced from one sample in a study of beta chain features in type 1 diabetes. Reverse transcription of all isolated RNA meant that expressed TCRB transcripts were sequenced. Clones were sequenced by immunoSEQ multiplex PCR, and TCRdb holds only the in-frame ones, with some missing. The sample contains around 280,000 clones, about 8% of which appear only once. Input material: central memory CD4+ T cells from blood. These receptors originate from a woman aged 18 to 35 in good health.

The sample holds a few counts of this clone. The rearrangement uses TRBV4-1 and TRBJ2-1, with unresolved D. The germline V gene encodes CDR1 MGHRA and CDR2 YSYEKL. This CDR3 contains 15 residues. V shed 1 base and J shed 0 bases, with 7 bases lying between them. CDR3 in amino acids: CASSQVTVSYNEQFF. The CDR3 DNA sequence: TGCGCCAGCAGCCAAGTCACGGTCTCCTACAATGAGCAGTTCTTC.

V gene TRBV7-3 combines with J gene TRBJ2-5, with a tentative D call TRBD2 (6 bases). The CDR3 runs 14 residues. V was pared by 5 bases and J by 3 bases, with 13 bases between. Germline-derived CDR1 and CDR2 are SGHTA and FQGTGA. CDR3 nucleotide sequence: TGTGCCAGCAGCCTGGGGACTGCCGAAGAGACCCAGTACTTC. Translation gives CASSLGTAEETQYF.

The rearrangement uses TRBV4-1 and TRBJ1-5; 7 nucleotides line up with TRBD1. The trim removed 0 bases at V and 8 bases at J, leaving 7 bases unmatched. The germline V gene has CDR1 MGHRA and CDR2 YSYEKL. This CDR3 contains 15 residues. The CDR3 sequence is CASSQDDREIEPQHF. The CDR3 DNA reads as TGCGCCAGCAGCCAAGATGACAGGGAGATTGAGCCCCAGCATTTT.

For the CDR3, the DNA is TGTGCCAGCAGCACCCGGGAGGGGGGAAAGAACACCGGGGAGCTGTTTTTT. It is translated as CASSTREGGKNTGELFF. This chain links TRBV7-9 with TRBJ2-2, with TRBD2 identical over 8 bases. The V gene end was trimmed by 5 bases and the J gene end by 1 base; junction bases not matched to a gene: 9. Germline CDR1 SEHNR, CDR2 FQNEAQ (reference sequence). The CDR3 is 17 residues long.

The CDR3 nucleotides read TGCAGCGGGGGGAGGGCCCCCTCCTACAATGAGCAGTTCTTC. Translated: CSGGRAPSYNEQFF. The rearrangement uses TRBV29-1 and TRBJ2-1; the match to TRBD2 covers 7 bases. Germline V CDR1 and CDR2: SQVTM, ANQGSEA. V trimming: 7 bases; J trimming: 0 bases; junction bases outside the gene matches: 6. The CDR3 loop spans 14 amino acids.

This clone was recorded a few times. This chain joins TRBV21-1 and TRBJ2-7. TRBV21-1 is described as a pseudogene. This CDR3 region has 14 residues. CDR3 DNA: TGTGCCAGCAGATTGCACCTCGTACGGAACGAGCAGTACTTC. Protein: CASRLHLVRNEQYF.

The J gene is TRBJ1-2, the V gene TRBV7-2, with a weak D call TRBD1 (6 bases). CDR1 and CDR2 from the germline V gene are SGHTA and FQGNSA. The V gene lost 0 bases and the J gene lost 8 bases, with 13 bases spanning the gap. This CDR3 spans 14 amino acids. The CDR3 coding sequence is TGTGCCAGCAGCTTAGCGCGACAGCAGGGGGGCTACACCTTC. It translates to CASSLARQQGGYTF. The complete variable domain, with remaining parts taken from reference TRBV7-2 and TRBJ1-2, reads GAGVSQSPSNKVTEKGKDVELRCDPISGHTALYWYRQSLGQGLEFLIYFQGNSAPDKSGLPSDRFSAERTGGSVSTLTIQRTQQEDSAVYLCASSLARQQGGYTFGSGTRLTVV.

The chain carries TRBV7-3 and TRBJ2-7; 9 bases agree with TRBD2. Germline CDR1 SGHTA, CDR2 FQGTGA. V dropped 5 bases and J dropped 6; count of bases not matched to a gene: 11. This CDR3 region has 15 residues. The CDR3 spells CASSQVFSGRIEQYF. In nucleotides, the CDR3 is TGTGCCAGCAGCCAAGTCTTCAGCGGGAGGATCGAGCAGTACTTC.

This chain uses TRBV7-6 with TRBJ2-5; D assignment may be TRBD1 or TRBD2 (5 bases each). The CDR3 covers 14 residues. Germline CDR1 and CDR2: SGHVS and FNYEAQ. Trimming took off 5 bases at V and 4 bases at J, with 14 bases between the two ends. The CDR3, as DNA: TGTGCCAGCAGCCCCAGAGGGGCGGGAGAGACCCAGTACTTC. It translates to CASSPRGAGETQYF.

This clone was counted at least ten times. The chain carries TRBV10-3 and TRBJ1-2; no definite D call. CDR1 and CDR2 from the germline V gene are ENHRY and SYGVKD. The CDR3 length is 14 residues. The V gene lost 5 bases and the J gene lost 8 bases, with 18 bases spanning the gap. The CDR3 loop reads CAISPVGPSDGYTF. The CDR3 DNA sequence: TGTGCCATCAGTCCTGTCGGACCCTCGGACGGCTACACCTTC.

In its sample, this clone was seen once. This chain links TRBV5-4 with TRBJ1-6; tentative D call: TRBD1 (6 bases). V lost 4 bases and J 7 bases, leaving 18 bases between the germline ends. Germline V gene sequence: CDR1 SGHNT, CDR2 YYREEE (reference sequence). The CDR3 is 16 residues long. CDR3 DNA sequence: TGTGCCAGCAGCCCCGGACAGTGGGTCGCCAATTCACCCCTCCACTTT. The encoded protein is CASSPGQWVANSPLHF.

This clone was detected only a few times. The chain joins TRBV29-1 to TRBJ1-2; possibly TRBD1 for D (5 bases). The CDR3 loop spans 12 amino acids. V was cut by 2 bases and J by 4 bases, with 8 bases left in between. Germline V gene data show CDR1 as SQVTM and CDR2 as ANQGSEA. CDR3: CSVERDPYGYTF. For the CDR3, the DNA is TGCAGCGTTGAAAGGGACCCCTATGGCTACACCTTC. The complete variable domain, with remaining parts taken from reference TRBV29-1 and TRBJ1-2, reads SAVISQKPSRDICQRGTSLTIQCQVDSQVTMMFWYRQQPGQSLTLIATANQGSEATYESGFVIDKFPISRPNLTFSTLTVSNMSPEDSSIYLCSVERDPYGYTFGSGTRLTVV.

This clone was recorded many times. This rearrangement joins TRBV19 to TRBJ1-1; D not resolved. Germline V lookup: CDR1 LNHDA, CDR2 SQIVND (reference sequence). V lost 4 bases and J lost 3, with 9 bases in between. The length of the CDR3 is 13 residues. DNA for the CDR3: TGTGCCAGTAGTACTAGGGTAGACACTGAAGCTTTCTTT. Its translation is CASSTRVDTEAFF.

This clone showed up many times. V usage is TRBV7-9 and J usage is TRBJ2-1; 11 bases match TRBD2. Trimming cost V 0 bases and J 2 bases; bases outside gene matches: 3. Germline V CDR1 and CDR2: SEHNR, FQNEAQ (reference sequence). This CDR3 spans 17 amino acids. The CDR3 here is CASSLALGLAAYNEQFF. The CDR3 DNA reads TGTGCCAGCAGCTTAGCCCTGGGACTAGCGGCCTACAATGAGCAGTTCTTC. The variable domain in full, with the rest retrieved from reference TRBV7-9 and TRBJ2-1, is DTGVSQNPRHKITKRGQNVTFRCDPISEHNRLYWYRQTLGQGPEFLTYFQNEAQLEKSRLLSDRFSAERPKGSFSTLEIQRTEQGDSAMYLCASSLALGLAAYNEQFFGPGTRLTVL.

This chain connects TRBV9 to TRBJ2-5, with 7 bases lining up with TRBD2. The CDR3 is made up of 19 amino acids. V lost 0 bases and J lost 4; bases outside the gene matches: 18. The germline CDR1 and CDR2 sequences are SGDLS and YYNGEE. The CDR3 coding sequence is TGTGCCAGCAGCGTAGCTCCTCACGGAATTACGGGAGGTCTAGAGACCCAGTACTTC. This sequence encodes CASSVAPHGITGGLETQYF.

This clone came up a few times. The V call is TRBV5-8, the J call TRBJ2-5; tentative D call: TRBD2 (8 bases). CDR3 length: 16 amino acids. Trimming removed 3 bases from V and 2 bases from J, with 17 bases in between. Germline loops: CDR1 SGHTS, CDR2 YDEGEE. The CDR3 region is CASSSQGGTSQETQYF. CDR3 in DNA: TGTGCCAGCAGCTCCCAGGGGGGGACTAGTCAAGAGACCCAGTACTTC. Supplemented by reference TRBV5-8 and TRBJ2-5, the full variable domain reads EAGVTQSPTHLIKTRGQQATLRCSPISGHTSVYWYQQALGLGLQFLLWYDEGEERNRGNFPPRFSGRQFPNYSSELNVNALELEDSALYLCASSSQGGTSQETQYFGPGTRLLVL.

This clone was observed a few times. A clone one base away is much larger, so this may be a read error. V is TRBV7-3 and J is TRBJ2-3, with D hard to call. This CDR3 has 13 residues. Trimming shortened V by 5 bases and J by 6 bases, and 12 bases separated the two germline ends. Germline V gene data show CDR1 as SGHTA and CDR2 as FQGTGA. The CDR3 spells CASSQDQEDTQYF. The CDR3 region has the DNA TGTGCCAGCAGCCAAGATCAGGAGGATACGCAGTATTTT.

The sample holds many counts of this clone. A read error is possible here, since a much larger clone lies one base away. Other DNA sequences in this sample translate to the same CDR3. The J gene is TRBJ2-3, the V gene TRBV11-2; no firm D call. Trimming cost V 5 bases and J 3 bases, with 3 bases left between them. The CDR3 contains 11 residues. Looked up from germline, CDR1 is SGHAT and CDR2 is FQNNGV. The CDR3 region is CASSLTDTQYF. As DNA, the CDR3 is TGTGCCAGCAGCCTGACAGATACGCAGTATTTT. Combining the CDR3 with reference TRBV11-2 and TRBJ2-3 gives the whole variable domain EAGVAQSPRYKIIEKRQSVAFWCNPISGHATLYWYQQILGQGPKLLIQFQNNGVVDDSQLPKDRFSAERLKGVDSTLKIQPAKLEDSAVYLCASSLTDTQYFGPGTRLTVL.

The chain joins TRBV18 to TRBJ1-1; D remains unclear. The germline V gene encodes CDR1 KGHSH and CDR2 LQKENI. The CDR3 is 15 residues long. The V gene lost 5 bases and the J gene lost 1 base, with 14 bases spanning the gap. CDR3 sequence (DNA): TGTGCCAGCTCAACCATGTCGGGCCAGAACACTGAAGCTTTCTTT. Translation: CASSTMSGQNTEAFF. Together with reference TRBV18 and TRBJ1-1, the CDR3 gives the full variable domain: NAGVMQNPRHLVRRRGQEARLRCSPMKGHSHVYWYRQLPEEGLKFMVYLQKENIIDESGMPKERFSAEFPKEGPSILRIQQVVRGDSAAYFCASSTMSGQNTEAFFGQGTRLTVV.

This clone was picked up a small number of times. The CDR3 DNA is TGCGCCAGCAGCCAAGAGGGCGGAAACTATGGCTACACCTTC. Translation gives CASSQEGGNYGYTF. The chain is built from TRBV4-1 and TRBJ1-2; D is ambiguous. This CDR3 spans 14 amino acids. V dropped 0 bases and J dropped 2 bases, with 7 bases sitting between them. Germline loops: CDR1 MGHRA, CDR2 YSYEKL.

This clone has more than one count but fewer than ten. The chain employs TRBV14 and TRBJ2-5; TRBD1 aligns across 7 bases. CDR3 length: 17 residues. V trimming: 4 bases; J trimming: 1 base; junction bases outside the gene matches: 12. Germline V gives CDR1 SGHDN, CDR2 FVKESK. CDR3: CASSRNRQGAIQETQYF. In nucleotides, the CDR3 is TGTGCCAGCAGCCGGAACCGACAGGGCGCCATCCAAGAGACCCAGTACTTC.

The chain is built from TRBV4-1 and TRBJ2-1; D gene unclear. The CDR3 loop spans 17 amino acids. Germline V gene data show CDR1 as MGHRA and CDR2 as YSYEKL. The V gene lost 0 bases and the J gene lost 4 bases, with 16 bases spanning the gap. CDR3 sequence (DNA): TGCGCCAGCAGCCAAGAAGGAAGGGCCGTGCTTTACAATGAGCAGTTCTTC. It codes for CASSQEGRAVLYNEQFF.

This clone was seen many times. The chain links TRBV7-2 to TRBJ2-5; 7 bases agree with TRBD1. Losses at the gene ends were 5 bases for V and 3 bases for J; bases not matched to a gene: 3. The CDR3 sequence is 13 residues long. Germline V lookup: CDR1 SGHTA, CDR2 FQGNSA. As DNA, the CDR3 is TGTGCCAGCAGCCGGGACAGAAAAGAGACCCAGTACTTC. Translated, it gives CASSRDRKETQYF. Drawing the rest from reference TRBV7-2 and TRBJ2-5, the complete variable domain is GAGVSQSPSNKVTEKGKDVELRCDPISGHTALYWYRQSLGQGLEFLIYFQGNSAPDKSGLPSDRFSAERTGGSVSTLTIQRTQQEDSAVYLCASSRDRKETQYFGPGTRLLVL.

This clone turned up a few times. The CDR3 sequence: CSVEVVGQGGPGELFF. The CDR3 nucleotides read TGCAGCGTTGAAGTTGTGGGGCAGGGTGGACCCGGGGAGCTGTTTTTT. V is TRBV29-1 and J is TRBJ2-2; D perhaps matches TRBD1 (5 bases). Germline V gene lookup returns CDR1 SQVTM and CDR2 ANQGSEA. The CDR3 runs to 16 residues. Trimming pared 1 base from V and 6 bases from J, leaving 18 bases between.

The CDR3 DNA reads TGTGCCAGCAGTCTGTCCGCCATTAACTACGAGCAGTACTTC. Protein: CASSLSAINYEQYF. The chain uses TRBV27 and TRBJ2-7; D gene ambiguous. The CDR3 totals 14 residues. The V and J ends lost 5 bases and 3 bases respectively, with 14 bases between them. From germline, CDR1 is MNHEY and CDR2 SMNVEV (reference sequence).

This clone was counted a few times. The J gene is TRBJ1-5, the V gene TRBV30, with D possibly being TRBD1 (6 bases). CDR1 GTSNPN and CDR2 SVGIG come from the germline V gene (reference sequence). The CDR3 has 13 residues. V gave up 5 bases and J gave up 3 bases, with 11 bases separating them. Here the CDR3 reads CAWATGPNQPQHF. CDR3 nucleotides: TGTGCCTGGGCTACAGGGCCCAATCAGCCCCAGCATTTT.